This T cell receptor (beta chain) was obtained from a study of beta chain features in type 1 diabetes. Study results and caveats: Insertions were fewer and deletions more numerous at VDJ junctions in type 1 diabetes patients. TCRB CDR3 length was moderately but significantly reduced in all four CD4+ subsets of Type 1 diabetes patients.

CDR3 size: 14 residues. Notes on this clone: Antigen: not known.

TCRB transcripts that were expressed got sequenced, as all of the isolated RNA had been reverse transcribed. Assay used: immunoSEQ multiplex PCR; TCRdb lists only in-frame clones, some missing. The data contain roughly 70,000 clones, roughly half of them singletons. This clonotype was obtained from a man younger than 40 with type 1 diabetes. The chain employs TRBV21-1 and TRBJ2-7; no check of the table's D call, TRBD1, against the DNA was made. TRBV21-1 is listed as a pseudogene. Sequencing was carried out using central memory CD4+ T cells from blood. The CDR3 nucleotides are TGTGCCAGCAGCAAGAGGGACAGGGGCCACGAGCAGTACTTC. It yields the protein CASSKRDRGHEQYF.